This is a list of T cell receptor beta chains from one sample in a study of T cell responses to AZD1222 COVID-19 vaccine. Measured with immunoSEQ multiplex PCR; TCRdb has only the in-frame clones, and not every one. The table lists 130,000 to 150,000 clones, 88% of them singletons. The source was peripheral blood, collected on day 0 of MenACWY control vaccination. The receptors were gathered from an adult in good health. CDR3s include the opening cysteine and the closing phenylalanine or tryptophan. Each record gives: D gene, clone size, J gene, V gene, CDR3 length, CDR3 DNA, CDR3 protein. D genes are given only for firm matches. Clone size, where shown, is once, few, many, or a class for clones that have expanded.

d_call: NA
clone_size: NA
j_call: TRBJ2-1
v_call: TRBV4-3
cdr3_length: 17
cdr3_nt: TGCGCCAGCAGCCAAGGGGTGTCAGGGGCGCGTTACAATGAGCAGTTCTTC
cdr3_aa: CASSQGVSGARYNEQFF

d_call: NA
clone_size: NA
j_call: TRBJ1-1
v_call: TRBV6-5
cdr3_length: 11
cdr3_nt: TGTGCCAGCATCGAGGACACTGAAGCTTTCTTT
cdr3_aa: CASIEDTEAFF

d_call: NA
clone_size: NA
j_call: TRBJ2-1
v_call: TRBV30
cdr3_length: 12
cdr3_nt: TGTGCCTGGAGTGTAGATGGGCCGCGGGAGTTCTTC
cdr3_aa: CAWSVDGPREFF

d_call: NA
clone_size: NA
j_call: TRBJ2-2
v_call: TRBV5-1
cdr3_length: 15
cdr3_nt: TGCGCCAGCAGCTCCGGGACTGCGAACACCGGGGAGCTGTTTTTT
cdr3_aa: CASSSGTANTGELFF

d_call: NA
clone_size: once
j_call: TRBJ2-2
v_call: TRBV12-5
cdr3_length: 11
cdr3_nt: TGTGCTAGTGGTCCCGCCGGGGAGCTGTTTTTT
cdr3_aa: CASGPAGELFF

d_call: NA
clone_size: once
j_call: TRBJ1-6
v_call: TRBV7-9
cdr3_length: 16
cdr3_nt: TGTGCCAGCAGCTTATCGCCGGAGGGTTATAATTCACCCCTCCACTTT
cdr3_aa: CASSLSPEGYNSPLHF

d_call: NA
clone_size: NA
j_call: TRBJ2-7
v_call: TRBV6-2/TRBV6-3
cdr3_length: 12
cdr3_nt: TGTGCCAGCAGTTACGAGATCTACGAGCAGTACTTC
cdr3_aa: CASSYEIYEQYF

d_call: NA
clone_size: few
j_call: TRBJ1-3
v_call: TRBV2
cdr3_length: 13
cdr3_nt: TGTGCCAGCAGTCGGGACATTGGAAACACCATATATTTT
cdr3_aa: CASSRDIGNTIYF

d_call: NA
clone_size: NA
j_call: TRBJ2-1
v_call: TRBV27
cdr3_length: 12
cdr3_nt: TGTGCCAGCAGTTTAGCGGGAAATGAGCAGTTCTTC
cdr3_aa: CASSLAGNEQFF

d_call: NA
clone_size: few
j_call: TRBJ2-7
v_call: TRBV28
cdr3_length: 13
cdr3_nt: TGTGCCAGCAGTTTACCAGCCACCTACGAGCAGTACTTC
cdr3_aa: CASSLPATYEQYF

d_call: NA
clone_size: NA
j_call: TRBJ2-1
v_call: TRBV7-3
cdr3_length: 16
cdr3_nt: TGTGCCAGCAGCCCGTATAGCTGGGCCAGTAACAATGAGCAGTTCTTC
cdr3_aa: CASSPYSWASNNEQFF

d_call: NA
clone_size: NA
j_call: TRBJ2-7
v_call: TRBV5-1
cdr3_length: 15
cdr3_nt: TGCGCCAGCACCAGGGGTCAATCTAGTTCCTACGAGCAGTACTTC
cdr3_aa: CASTRGQSSSYEQYF

d_call: NA
clone_size: NA
j_call: TRBJ2-5
v_call: TRBV6-5
cdr3_length: 14
cdr3_nt: TGTGCCAGCCTCGGAGCAGGGGAGCAAGAGACCCAGTACTTC
cdr3_aa: CASLGAGEQETQYF

d_call: NA
clone_size: NA
j_call: TRBJ2-3
v_call: TRBV9
cdr3_length: 13
cdr3_nt: TGTGCCAGCAGCGTAGGAGGCACAGATACGCAGTATTTT
cdr3_aa: CASSVGGTDTQYF

d_call: NA
clone_size: NA
j_call: TRBJ2-2
v_call: TRBV28
cdr3_length: 14
cdr3_nt: TGTGCCAGCAGTTTAAGTCAGGGCGGGGGGGAGCTGTTTTTT
cdr3_aa: CASSLSQGGGELFF

d_call: NA
clone_size: once
j_call: TRBJ2-7
v_call: TRBV19
cdr3_length: 13
cdr3_nt: TGTGCCAGTAGTATCACAGGGATCTACGAGCAGTACTTC
cdr3_aa: CASSITGIYEQYF

d_call: NA
clone_size: few
j_call: TRBJ2-7
v_call: TRBV7-9
cdr3_length: 14
cdr3_nt: TGTGCCAGCAGCTTAAGTGCTAACTCCTACGAGCAGTACTTC
cdr3_aa: CASSLSANSYEQYF

d_call: TRBD1
clone_size: NA
j_call: TRBJ1-5
v_call: TRBV18
cdr3_length: 16
cdr3_nt: TGTGCCAGCTCACTGGGGACAGGGACTACCAATCAGCCCCAGCATTTT
cdr3_aa: CASSLGTGTTNQPQHF

d_call: NA
clone_size: once
j_call: TRBJ1-6
v_call: TRBV4-1
cdr3_length: 14
cdr3_nt: TGCGCCAGCAGCCAAGCAGTAGGAGGGAGTCCCCTCCACTTT
cdr3_aa: CASSQAVGGSPLHF

d_call: NA
clone_size: NA
j_call: TRBJ1-6
v_call: TRBV7-2
cdr3_length: 17
cdr3_nt: TGTGCCAGCAGCCAAATGACCGGCACCGCGCCTAATTCACCCCTCCACTTT
cdr3_aa: CASSQMTGTAPNSPLHF

d_call: TRBD2
clone_size: NA
j_call: TRBJ2-3
v_call: TRBV6-5
cdr3_length: 15
cdr3_nt: TGTGCCAGCAGTATTAGCGGGGGGGACACAGATACGCAGTATTTT
cdr3_aa: CASSISGGDTDTQYF

d_call: TRBD1
clone_size: NA
j_call: TRBJ2-5
v_call: TRBV5-8
cdr3_length: 14
cdr3_nt: TGTGCCAGCAGCTTCCGGACAGGGTTAGAGACCCAGTACTTC
cdr3_aa: CASSFRTGLETQYF